The 30 T cell receptor beta chains reported below all come from one sample, sequenced in a study of blood T cell repertoires in COVID-19. Assay: immunoSEQ multiplex PCR; the TCRdb copy retains only in-frame clones and omits some. The sample has about 90,000 clones; 86% are singletons. Specimen: peripheral blood. Receptors were obtained from a man older than 75 with active or convalescent COVID-19.

The gene calls are TRBV12-3 or TRBV12-4 and TRBJ1-5; D may be TRBD1 (5 bases). Trimming cost V 6 bases and J 3 bases, with 9 bases left between them. The length of the CDR3 is 13 residues. The CDR3, as DNA: TGTGCCAGCAGCGACAGTCCCAATCAGCCCCAGCATTTT. Its protein is CASSDSPNQPQHF.

The chain is built from TRBV5-5 and TRBJ2-7; D ambiguous. This CDR3 comprises 13 residues. V was shortened by 0 bases and J by 2 bases, with 6 bases between the two germline ends. The germline V gene encodes CDR1 SGHKS and CDR2 YYEKEE (reference sequence). This CDR3 is CASSLGRAYEQYF. The CDR3 nucleotides read TGTGCCAGCAGCTTGGGTAGAGCCTACGAGCAGTACTTC.

This chain joins TRBV7-2 and TRBJ2-3; no clear D. The CDR3 covers 16 residues. CDR1 is SGHTA and CDR2 is FQGNSA in the germline V gene. The V gene lost 5 bases and the J gene lost 2 bases, with 17 bases spanning the gap. This CDR3 is CASSPRPGPNTDTQYF. The CDR3 bases are TGTGCCAGCAGCCCCCGTCCTGGGCCGAACACAGATACGCAGTATTTT.

The chain has TRBV5-1 and TRBJ2-2, with 7 bases lining up with TRBD1. Germline-derived CDR1 and CDR2 are SGHRS and YFSETQ. The trim removed 3 bases at V and 2 bases at J, leaving 4 bases unmatched. This CDR3 is built from 15 residues. As DNA, the CDR3 is TGCGCCAGCAGCTCACAGGGGAGAAACACCGGGGAGCTGTTTTTT. It translates to CASSSQGRNTGELFF.

In DNA form, the CDR3 reads TGTGCCAGCAGCCGAGATACAGGGTCTGGGGCCAACGTCCTGACTTTC. Protein product: CASSRDTGSGANVLTF. J is TRBJ2-6 and V is TRBV14; the D gene is possibly TRBD1 (6 bases). The CDR3 is 16 residues long. CDR1 is SGHDN and CDR2 is FVKESK in the germline V gene. Trimming took off 4 bases at V and 1 base at J, with 11 bases between the two ends.

The chain recombines TRBV18 with TRBJ2-2, with 7 bases identical to TRBD1. CDR1 and CDR2 from the germline V gene are KGHSH and LQKENI. V lost 6 bases, J lost 5 bases, and 9 bases stayed unmatched. The CDR3 sequence is 15 residues long. The DNA of the CDR3 is TGTGCCAGCTCCCGGGACAGACAAAAAACCGGGGAGCTGTTTTTT. This gives the protein CASSRDRQKTGELFF.

The sample holds a few counts of this clone. This chain connects TRBV28 to TRBJ1-2; 7 bases fit TRBD1. CDR1 MDHEN and CDR2 SYDVKM come from the germline V gene. This CDR3 contains 16 residues. V gave up 1 base and J gave up 3 bases; unmatched junction bases: 8. In DNA form, the CDR3 reads TGTGCCAGCAGTTTATCCCGGACAGGTCGGTACTATGGCTACACCTTC. It translates to CASSLSRTGRYYGYTF.

This clone was counted a few times. This sequence joins TRBV18 and TRBJ1-3, with TRBD1 identical over 9 bases. Trimming cost V 4 bases and J 1 base; bases outside gene matches: 8. Germline loops: CDR1 KGHSH, CDR2 LQKENI. This CDR3 has 17 amino acids. This chain's CDR3 is CASSQNRDRASGNTIYF. CDR3 nucleotide sequence: TGTGCCAGCTCACAAAACCGGGACAGGGCATCTGGAAACACCATATATTTT.

J is TRBJ2-2 and V is TRBV9; 12 bases line up with TRBD2. This CDR3 has 19 residues. V was clipped by 0 bases and J by 3 bases; unmatched bases: 9. Looked up from germline, CDR1 is SGDLS and CDR2 is YYNGEE. This CDR3 reads CASSVEGRTSGTHTGELFF. CDR3 in DNA: TGTGCCAGCAGCGTAGAGGGTCGGACTAGCGGGACTCACACCGGGGAGCTGTTTTTT.

The rearrangement links TRBV29-1 to TRBJ1-1, with D maybe TRBD1 (5 bases). Deletions cut 2 bases from V and 8 bases from J, with 9 bases between. This CDR3 comprises 11 residues. Germline assignment: CDR1 SQVTM and CDR2 ANQGSEA. The CDR3 here is CSVETGPEAFF. Written as DNA, the CDR3 is TGCAGCGTTGAAACAGGTCCAGAAGCTTTCTTT.

The chain has TRBV28 and TRBJ1-4; 9 positions match TRBD1. V lost 1 base, J lost 4 bases, and 13 bases stayed unmatched. CDR1 is MDHEN and CDR2 is SYDVKM in the germline V gene. This CDR3 contains 19 residues. Here the CDR3 reads CASSLYLAPTGGGNEKLFF. CDR3 sequence (DNA): TGTGCCAGCAGTTTATATCTTGCGCCGACAGGGGGAGGTAATGAAAAACTGTTTTTT.

This clone is labeled as medium-sized. This rearrangement joins TRBV18 to TRBJ1-1, with D uncertain. There are 16 residues in the CDR3. Germline assignment: CDR1 KGHSH and CDR2 LQKENI. V was cut by 0 bases and J by 5 bases, with 16 bases left in between. This chain's CDR3 is CASSPPRTDGRTEAFF. In DNA form, the CDR3 reads TGTGCCAGCTCACCACCGAGGACGGATGGGAGGACTGAAGCTTTCTTT.

The gene calls are TRBV19 and TRBJ2-1; 7 bases line up with TRBD1. In germline, CDR1 is LNHDA, CDR2 SQIVND (reference sequence). The junction had 11 bases not matched to a gene; V was cut back by 5 bases and J by 4 bases. The CDR3 length is 16 residues. As DNA, the CDR3 is TGTGCCAGTAGTTCTAGGGGGCGAATCACGTACAATGAGCAGTTCTTC. Translation gives CASSSRGRITYNEQFF.

The genes are TRBV12-3 or TRBV12-4 and TRBJ1-1, with D tentatively TRBD1 (6 bases). The CDR3 is 13 residues long. V dropped 6 bases and J dropped 3 bases, with 11 bases sitting between them. The CDR3 DNA reads TGTGCCAGCAGATTTACAGGGTACACTGAAGCTTTCTTT. It encodes CASRFTGYTEAFF.

The chain carries TRBV4-3 and TRBJ2-3, with 11 bases identical to TRBD2. Germline V gene data show CDR1 as LGHNA and CDR2 as YSLEER. The trim removed 0 bases at V and 3 bases at J, leaving 2 bases unmatched. The CDR3 is 16 residues long. The CDR3, as DNA: TGCGCCAGCAGCCAAGAAATAGCGGGAGGGACAGATACGCAGTATTTT. This sequence encodes CASSQEIAGGTDTQYF.

This clone is a singleton in its sample. This chain connects TRBV27 to TRBJ2-5; maybe TRBD1 (5 bases). Deletions cut 3 bases from V and 4 bases from J, with 9 bases between. Germline CDR1 MNHEY, CDR2 SMNVEV (reference sequence). This CDR3 region has 13 residues. CDR3 bases: TGTGCCAGCAGTTTGGGGCCCCCAGAGACCCAGTACTTC. Translating gives CASSLGPPETQYF.

This sequence joins TRBV10-3 and TRBJ2-7; 13 bases are shared with TRBD2. CDR1 ENHRY and CDR2 SYGVKD come from the germline V gene. Trimming at V came to 6 bases and at J to 1 base, leaving 9 bases not matched to a gene. The CDR3 spans 17 residues. The CDR3 sequence: CAIRGSGGLAGSYEQYF. In DNA form, the CDR3 reads TGTGCCATCAGGGGATCAGGGGGACTAGCGGGGTCCTACGAGCAGTACTTC.

The V and J genes are TRBV6-5 and TRBJ2-1; TRBD2 matches 8 bases. V shed 6 bases and J 9 bases; nucleotides not matched to a gene: 4. Looked up from germline, CDR1 is MNHEY and CDR2 is SVGAGI. The length of the CDR3 is 12 residues. The CDR3 DNA is TGTGCCAGCAGAGAGGGACTAGGTGAGCAGTTCTTC. Its translation: CASREGLGEQFF.

The chain couples TRBV7-9 to TRBJ2-1, with TRBD2 identical over 10 bases. The germline V gene has CDR1 SEHNR and CDR2 FQNEAQ (reference sequence). V gave up 5 bases and J gave up 7 bases; unmatched junction bases: 5. The CDR3 extends over 14 amino acids. The CDR3 loop reads CASSTPSGSNEQFF. Written as DNA, the CDR3 is TGTGCCAGCAGCACCCCTAGCGGGAGTAATGAGCAGTTCTTC. Drawing the rest from reference TRBV7-9 and TRBJ2-1, the complete variable domain is DTGVSQNPRHKITKRGQNVTFRCDPISEHNRLYWYRQTLGQGPEFLTYFQNEAQLEKSRLLSDRFSAERPKGSFSTLEIQRTEQGDSAMYLCASSTPSGSNEQFFGPGTRLTVL.

The rearrangement joins TRBV28 to TRBJ2-7; 7 bases are a match to TRBD2. The CDR3 has 11 amino acids. CDR1 MDHEN and CDR2 SYDVKM come from the germline V gene. V lost 10 bases, J lost 12 bases, and 12 bases stayed unmatched. The CDR3 DNA reads as TGTGCCACCGTCACGGGGAGGGAGGGGTACTTC. As protein: CATVTGREGYF.

The genes are TRBV24-1 and TRBJ1-2; 9 nucleotides match TRBD1. The CDR3 consists of 13 residues. Germline loops: CDR1 KGHDR, CDR2 SFDVKD. Germline trimming cut 4 bases from V and 8 bases from J; bases unmatched to any gene: 4. The CDR3, as DNA: TGTGCCACCAGTGAACTGACAGGGGGGGGCTACACCTTC. It translates to CATSELTGGGYTF.

In regard to this clone: The sample has other DNA sequences that encode this CDR3 too. The chain uses TRBV3-1 (or the pseudogene TRBV3-2) and TRBJ2-1; D gene unclear. This CDR3 is 12 amino acids long. In germline, CDR1 is LGHDT, CDR2 YNNKEL (reference sequence). The V end was cut by 1 base, the J end by 7 bases, with 5 bases between. The CDR3 loop is CASSQVRNEQFF. The CDR3 bases are TGTGCCAGCAGCCAAGTGAGGAATGAGCAGTTCTTC.

The chain uses TRBV6-2 or TRBV6-3 and TRBJ1-2; the match to TRBD1 covers 8 bases. Germline CDR1 MNHEY, CDR2 SVGEGT. The J segment lost 7 bases and the V segment lost 4 bases, leaving 8 bases of the junction unmatched. The CDR3 has 14 amino acids. For the CDR3, the DNA is TGTGCCAGCAGTTCCAGGGGGCAAAAGGGTGGCTACACCTTC. Protein sequence: CASSSRGQKGGYTF.

The V call is TRBV4-3, the J call TRBJ2-1, with D perhaps TRBD2 (6 bases). Between the trimmed V and J ends, which lost 4 bases and 4 bases, there was a span of 17 bases. Looked up from germline, CDR1 is LGHNA and CDR2 is YSLEER. This CDR3 has 16 residues. This chain's CDR3 is CASSRTAVGSYNEQFF. CDR3 sequence (DNA): TGCGCCAGCAGCCGGACGGCTGTCGGGAGTTACAATGAGCAGTTCTTC.

V usage is TRBV7-2 and J usage is TRBJ1-2; D is perhaps TRBD1 (6 bases). V lost 4 bases and J 5 bases, leaving 8 bases between the germline ends. This CDR3 spans 12 amino acids. Germline V CDR1 and CDR2: SGHTA, FQGNSA. Here the CDR3 reads CASSSQGYGYTF. CDR3 nucleotides: TGTGCCAGCAGCTCACAGGGTTATGGCTACACCTTC.

This clone was seen more than once but under ten times. This chain connects TRBV15 to TRBJ2-2, with a tentative D call TRBD1 (5 bases). The CDR3 consists of 13 residues. Germline CDR1 is LNHNV and CDR2 is YYDKDF (reference sequence). Trimming left V 4 bases short and J 4 bases short, with 7 bases between. The CDR3 nucleotides read TGTGCCACCAGCACAGGGTTCACCGGGGAGCTGTTTTTT. Protein sequence: CATSTGFTGELFF.

The chain is built from TRBV4-1 and TRBJ2-1, with D perhaps TRBD2 (5 bases). The CDR3 is made up of 18 amino acids. V was shortened by 0 bases and J by 4 bases, with 19 bases between the two germline ends. Germline values: CDR1 MGHRA, CDR2 YSYEKL. As DNA, the CDR3 is TGCGCCAGCAGCCAAGATTTTAGCGCCCGCCCGGCTTACAATGAGCAGTTCTTC. Its protein product is CASSQDFSARPAYNEQFF.

This rearrangement joins TRBV28 to TRBJ2-5, with TRBD2 matching over 7 bases. The CDR3 totals 14 residues. The V and J ends lost 10 bases and 0 bases, in that order; junction bases with no gene match: 8. The germline V gene has CDR1 MDHEN and CDR2 SYDVKM. CDR3 DNA: TGTGCCACCGATAAAGCGGGGTACCAAGAGACCCAGTACTTC. Translation gives CATDKAGYQETQYF. Supplemented by reference TRBV28 and TRBJ2-5, the full variable domain reads DVKVTQSSRYLVKRTGEKVFLECVQDMDHENMFWYRQDPGLGLRLIYFSYDVKMKEKGDIPEGYSVSREKKERFSLILESASTNQTSMYLCATDKAGYQETQYFGPGTRLLVL.

The chain recombines TRBV9 with TRBJ2-1; D may be TRBD1 (6 bases). CDR1 and CDR2 from the germline V gene are SGDLS and YYNGEE. V shed 6 bases and J shed 0 bases, with 22 bases lying between them. The CDR3 is made up of 18 amino acids. CDR3 DNA sequence: TGTGCCAGCACGGGACACCCTAATAGGGGTAGCTCCTACAATGAGCAGTTCTTC. The encoded protein is CASTGHPNRGSSYNEQFF.

The chain has TRBV5-6 and TRBJ2-5; 9 nucleotides line up with TRBD2. The CDR3 totals 16 residues. The V gene end was trimmed by 0 bases and the J gene end by 5 bases; junction bases not matched to a gene: 8. Germline lookup yields CDR1 SGHDT and CDR2 YYEEEE. The CDR3 sequence is CASSLEASGISETQYF. The CDR3 nucleotides are TGTGCCAGCAGCTTGGAGGCTAGCGGGATCTCGGAGACCCAGTACTTC.